These 23 T cell receptor beta chains came from one sample sequenced in a study of blood T cell repertoires in COVID-19. Repertoires were generated with immunoSEQ multiplex PCR, while TCRdb's copy carries only in-frame clones and drops some. The sample includes approximately 190,000 clones, around 84% of them seen just once. The sequencing sample was made of peripheral blood. The origin of the receptors is a human donor in a cohort sampled during active COVID-19.

The CDR3 sequence: CASRPRGEGTDTQYF. In DNA form, the CDR3 reads TGTGCCAGCAGACCCCGGGGGGAGGGGACAGATACGCAGTATTTT. The chain carries TRBV28 and TRBJ2-3; 7 nucleotides agree with TRBD2. The CDR3 length is 15 residues. The junction had 9 bases not matched to a gene; V was cut back by 6 bases and J by 3 bases. Germline CDR1 and CDR2: MDHEN and SYDVKM.

In DNA, the CDR3 is TGTGCCAGCAGCCTTCGCGGGAAAGACACCGGGGAGCTGTTTTTT. Residues: CASSLRGKDTGELFF. The chain has TRBV3-1 (or the pseudogene TRBV3-2) and TRBJ2-2; tentative D call: TRBD2 (6 bases). Looked up from germline, CDR1 is LGHDT and CDR2 is YNNKEL (reference sequence). The CDR3 consists of 15 residues. V was shortened by 4 bases and J by 3 bases, with 12 bases between the two germline ends.

This chain links TRBV11-2 with TRBJ2-5, with D perhaps matching TRBD1 (7 bases). The CDR3 has 17 residues. Per the germline V gene, CDR1 is SGHAT and CDR2 is FQNNGV. Trimming stripped 0 bases from V and 1 base from J, with 15 bases between. The CDR3: CASSLDDVQGGQETQYF. The DNA for the CDR3 is TGTGCCAGCAGCTTAGACGATGTCCAGGGGGGCCAAGAGACCCAGTACTTC.

This clone was detected a few times. The CDR3 sequence is CASSHKGGAGKNIQYF. The DNA for the CDR3 is TGCGCCAGCAGCCATAAGGGGGGGGCTGGCAAAAACATTCAGTACTTC. The gene calls are TRBV4-1 and TRBJ2-4, with D possibly TRBD2 on 7 matching bases. V lost 3 bases and J 3 bases, leaving 15 bases between the germline ends. This CDR3 contains 16 residues. The germline V gene has CDR1 MGHRA and CDR2 YSYEKL.

The chain employs TRBV11-3 and TRBJ2-3; D ambiguous. The germline gives CDR1 SGHNT, CDR2 YENEEA. V lost 8 bases and J 1 base, leaving 4 bases between the germline ends. This CDR3 is built from 11 residues. The CDR3 DNA follows: TGTGCCAGCGGGCGCACAGATACGCAGTATTTT. Residues: CASGRTDTQYF.

The chain links TRBV7-9 to TRBJ2-3; 7 bases map to TRBD1. V shed 1 base and J 7 bases; nucleotides not matched to a gene: 5. Germline V lookup: CDR1 SEHNR, CDR2 FQNEAQ (reference sequence). The CDR3 is 14 residues long. CDR3 loop: CASSLDRGVYTQYF. CDR3 nucleotide sequence: TGTGCCAGCAGCTTAGACAGGGGAGTATATACGCAGTATTTT.

The V call is TRBV18, the J call TRBJ2-1, with TRBD1 matching over 7 bases. V trimming: 3 bases; J trimming: 2 bases; junction bases outside the gene matches: 4. Germline CDR1 is KGHSH and CDR2 is LQKENI. This CDR3 has 15 residues. CDR3 bases: TGTGCCAGCTCACCCGGGACAGCCACCTACAATGAGCAGTTCTTC. Its protein is CASSPGTATYNEQFF.

The chain recombines TRBV5-4 with TRBJ1-2; D is perhaps TRBD1 (5 bases). Trimming took 0 bases from V and 2 from J, leaving 11 bases between them. The length of the CDR3 is 15 residues. Germline V gene lookup returns CDR1 SGHNT and CDR2 YYREEE (reference sequence). This CDR3 reads CASSLGPDSNYGYTF. CDR3 coding DNA: TGTGCCAGCAGCTTGGGCCCCGACAGCAACTATGGCTACACCTTC.

The J gene is TRBJ1-2, the V gene TRBV7-2; possibly TRBD1 for D (5 bases). CDR3 length equals 13 residues. The germline V gene encodes CDR1 SGHTA and CDR2 FQGNSA. V lost 5 bases and J 4 bases, leaving 11 bases between the germline ends. CDR3 sequence: CASSPRQSYGYTF. CDR3 coding DNA: TGTGCCAGCAGCCCTAGACAGTCCTATGGCTACACCTTC.

V usage is TRBV6-2 or TRBV6-3 and J usage is TRBJ1-2, with D hard to call. The CDR3 totals 12 residues. CDR1 is MNHEY and CDR2 is SVGEGT in the germline V gene. The V and J ends lost 5 bases and 2 bases respectively, with 6 bases between them. The CDR3 loop is CASSRQNYGYTF. The DNA for the CDR3 is TGTGCCAGCAGTCGTCAGAACTATGGCTACACCTTC.

This sequence joins TRBV28 and TRBJ2-3; 8 positions match TRBD2. V dropped 7 bases and J dropped 1; count of bases not matched to a gene: 16. CDR3 size: 18 residues. The germline gives CDR1 MDHEN, CDR2 SYDVKM. Here the CDR3 DNA reads TGTGCCAGCACCGAAAGGGGACTAGTCATACTCCGCACAGATACGCAGTATTTT. It is translated as CASTERGLVILRTDTQYF.

This clone has only one observation. The V and J genes are TRBV6-5 and TRBJ2-7; 9 positions match TRBD1. V lost 5 bases and J lost 5; bases outside the gene matches: 4. CDR1 and CDR2 from the germline V gene are MNHEY and SVGAGI. The CDR3 length is 13 residues. In DNA, the CDR3 is TGTGCCAGCAGTCCGGGACAGGGACACGAGCAGTACGTC. Residues: CASSPGQGHEQYV.

The genes are TRBV11-2 and TRBJ2-5; D is uncertain. CDR3 length: 12 amino acids. Germline loops: CDR1 SGHAT, CDR2 FQNNGV. Deletions cut 2 bases from V and 7 bases from J, with 8 bases between. CDR3 sequence: CASSLSSGTQYF. In DNA, the CDR3 is TGTGCCAGCAGCTTATCCTCAGGGACCCAGTACTTC.

The genes are TRBV11-2 and TRBJ2-5, with 10 bases matching TRBD2. The V and J ends lost 3 bases and 5 bases, in that order; junction bases with no gene match: 6. The CDR3 extends over 15 amino acids. Germline-derived CDR1 and CDR2 are SGHAT and FQNNGV. The CDR3 DNA follows: TGTGCCAGCAGCTTCGCTAGCGGGGGTCCGGAGACCCAGTACTTC. Protein sequence: CASSFASGGPETQYF.

The V call is TRBV5-6, the J call TRBJ2-1, with D possibly TRBD1 on 6 matching bases. In germline, CDR1 is SGHDT, CDR2 YYEEEE. The CDR3 runs to 17 residues. Trimming removed 4 bases at V and 6 bases at J, with 23 bases between. CDR3 loop: CASSVTGLSAVGNEQFF. DNA of the CDR3: TGTGCCAGCAGCGTGACAGGTTTATCAGCGGTCGGCAATGAGCAGTTCTTC.

The chain joins TRBV7-9 to TRBJ2-5; 14 bases are a match to TRBD2. The CDR3 spans 16 residues. CDR1 is SEHNR, CDR2 FQNEAQ, per germline (reference sequence). Trimming cost V 3 bases and J 4 bases; bases outside gene matches: 4. The CDR3 nucleotides read TGTGCCAGCAGCTTGACTAGCGGGAGGGGCGGAGAGACCCAGTACTTC. Its protein is CASSLTSGRGGETQYF.

DNA of the CDR3: TGTGCCAGCAGCCTGGACCGAGACAATGAGCAGTTCTTC. Amino acids: CASSLDRDNEQFF. The chain links TRBV5-5 to TRBJ2-1; D remains ambiguous. The CDR3 spans 13 residues. The germline V gene has CDR1 SGHKS and CDR2 YYEKEE (reference sequence). V shed 4 bases and J shed 5 bases, with 10 bases lying between them.

The chain links TRBV5-1 to TRBJ1-2; 9 bases agree with TRBD1. V dropped 4 bases and J dropped 4; count of bases not matched to a gene: 5. The CDR3 has 14 residues. Germline CDR1 SGHRS, CDR2 YFSETQ. CDR3 sequence (DNA): TGCGCCAGCAGCCTCGGACAGGGGATCTATGGCTACACCTTC. Protein sequence: CASSLGQGIYGYTF. The whole variable domain, remainder taken from reference TRBV5-1 and TRBJ1-2, is KAGVTQTPRYLIKTRGQQVTLSCSPISGHRSVSWYQQTPGQGLQFLFEYFSETQRNKGNFPGRFSGRQFSNSRSEMNVSTLELGDSALYLCASSLGQGIYGYTFGSGTRLTVV.

J is TRBJ2-2 and V is TRBV11-2; tentative D call: TRBD2 (7 bases). Trimming removed 5 bases at V and 6 bases at J, with 16 bases between. CDR3 size: 15 residues. The V gene's germline CDR1 is SGHAT and CDR2 FQNNGV. CDR3 bases: TGTGCCAGCAGCCCGCGGGGGCGAGGGGCCGGGGAGCTGTTTTTT. It translates to CASSPRGRGAGELFF.

V and J are TRBV19 and TRBJ1-1; 9 bases map to TRBD1. The CDR3 contains 16 residues. Trimming removed 5 bases from V and 1 base from J; junction bases left unmatched: 8. Germline CDR1 and CDR2: LNHDA and SQIVND (reference sequence). The CDR3: CASSLLPGQGNTEAFF. The CDR3 DNA is TGTGCCAGTAGTTTATTACCGGGACAGGGGAACACTGAAGCTTTCTTT.

The chain is built from TRBV6-5 and TRBJ1-6; TRBD1 might be the D (6 bases). The V gene lost 2 bases and the J gene lost 10 bases, with 15 bases spanning the gap. Germline assignment: CDR1 MNHEY and CDR2 SVGAGI. This CDR3 has 15 residues. Here the CDR3 reads CASSYGQGIRSPLHF. The CDR3 nucleotides are TGTGCCAGCAGTTACGGCCAGGGGATACGATCACCCCTCCACTTT.

This chain links TRBV5-1 with TRBJ2-7, with 8 nucleotides matching TRBD1. The CDR3 runs to 15 residues. J lost 4 bases, V lost 4 bases, and 10 bases had no gene match. CDR1 is SGHRS and CDR2 is YFSETQ in the germline V gene. The CDR3 DNA reads as TGCGCCAGCAGCCTAGGACAGGGAAGAGGGTACGAGCAGTACGTC. The encoded protein is CASSLGQGRGYEQYV.

The V gene is TRBV19, the J gene TRBJ2-7, with a possible D match to TRBD2 (5 bases). Germline V lookup: CDR1 LNHDA, CDR2 SQIVND (reference sequence). Between the trimmed V and J ends, which lost 3 bases and 2 bases, there was a span of 11 bases. The CDR3 length is 14 residues. This CDR3 reads CASSIGPGTYEQYF. As DNA, the CDR3 is TGTGCCAGTAGTATTGGTCCGGGAACCTACGAGCAGTACTTC. Drawing the rest from reference TRBV19 and TRBJ2-7, the complete variable domain is DGGITQSPKYLFRKEGQNVTLSCEQNLNHDAMYWYRQDPGQGLRLIYYSQIVNDFQKGDIAEGYSVSREKKESFPLTVTSAQKNPTAFYLCASSIGPGTYEQYFGPGTRLTVT.